This T cell receptor beta chain stems from a study of T cell repertoires in cytomegalovirus infection. Germline V gives CDR1 MNHEY, CDR2 SVGEGT. V shed 5 bases, J shed 5 bases, and the junction held 2 bases outside the gene matches. This CDR3 is 12 amino acids long. MiXCR was run by TCRdb on the reads, yielding one entry per CDR3 protein. The sample yields about 920,000 distinct CDR3 sequences, 31% seen once. To note about this clonotype: The antigen is undetermined.

This TCR came from a human donor in good health (CMV status not recorded). Some clones in this sample may be carry-over from other donors' samples. The genes are TRBV6-2 or TRBV6-3 and TRBJ2-7; 8 bases fit TRBD1. The source material was cultured CD8+ T cells from PBMCs, sampled from culture after CMV antigen stimulation. The CDR3 loop is CASSQTGDEQYV. The CDR3 DNA reads as TGTGCCAGCAGTCAGACAGGGGACGAGCAGTACGTC.